These 10 T cell receptor beta chains share one sample of origin, sequenced in a study of blood T cell repertoires in COVID-19. Sequencing was performed with immunoSEQ multiplex PCR; in TCRdb, only in-frame clones are kept and a portion is missing. The table records about 72,000 clones, 75% to 90% of them present only once. The source material was peripheral blood. All receptors derive from an elderly woman with acute or convalescent COVID-19.

The rearrangement uses TRBV27 and TRBJ2-7, with 11 bases aligning to TRBD1. Unmatched junction bases numbered 10, after V lost 2 bases and J lost 1 base. There are 18 residues in the CDR3. Germline lookup yields CDR1 MNHEY and CDR2 SMNVEV (reference sequence). CDR3 nucleotides: TGTGCCAGCAGTTTAGCACCCTTGGGACAGGGGGTATCCTACGAGCAGTACTTC. Translating it yields CASSLAPLGQGVSYEQYF.

The chain combines TRBV18 with TRBJ2-2; D is ambiguous. Germline assignment: CDR1 KGHSH and CDR2 LQKENI. This CDR3 is built from 16 residues. Trimming pared 2 bases from V and 5 bases from J, leaving 15 bases between. DNA of the CDR3: TGTGCCAGCTCACCAATGAGTGGTACCCTAACCGGGGAGCTGTTTTTT. This translates into CASSPMSGTLTGELFF. Full variable domain (outside the CDR3, taken from reference TRBV18 and TRBJ2-2): NAGVMQNPRHLVRRRGQEARLRCSPMKGHSHVYWYRQLPEEGLKFMVYLQKENIIDESGMPKERFSAEFPKEGPSILRIQQVVRGDSAAYFCASSPMSGTLTGELFFGEGSRLTVL.

The chain has TRBV11-2 and TRBJ1-2; TRBD1 matches 7 bases. The ends lost 0 bases at V and 8 bases at J; junction bases unmatched: 9. Germline assignment: CDR1 SGHAT and CDR2 FQNNGV. The CDR3 sequence is 15 residues long. The DNA of the CDR3 is TGTGCCAGCAGCTTAGATCTCCGGACAGGAGGGGGCTACACCTTC. Its translation is CASSLDLRTGGGYTF.

This clone was seen a few times. The V and J genes are TRBV3-1 (or the pseudogene TRBV3-2) and TRBJ1-5; unclear D gene. Germline V CDR1 and CDR2: LGHDT, YNNKEL (reference sequence). The CDR3 is made up of 12 amino acids. Between the trimmed V and J ends, which lost 5 bases and 9 bases, there was a span of 11 bases. This CDR3 reads CASSDEGSPQHF. CDR3 DNA: TGTGCCAGCAGCGATGAGGGATCGCCCCAGCATTTT.

This clone was seen a few times. The rearrangement uses TRBV11-3 and TRBJ2-7; D unclear. Germline V CDR1 and CDR2: SGHNT, YENEEA. The CDR3 spans 14 residues. The V gene lost 0 bases and the J gene lost 1 base, with 7 bases spanning the gap. The CDR3 spells CASSLEGNSYEQYF. The CDR3 nucleotides read TGTGCCAGCAGCTTAGAGGGCAATTCCTACGAGCAGTACTTC.

This sequence joins TRBV11-3 and TRBJ1-1; maybe TRBD1 (6 bases). The CDR3 sequence is 12 residues long. Trimming removed 5 bases at V and 11 bases at J, with 15 bases between. CDR1 and CDR2 (germline): SGHNT, YENEEA. CDR3 sequence: CASSRGAPRAFF. In nucleotides, the CDR3 is TGTGCCAGCAGCCGGGGGGCCCCTCGGGCTTTCTTT.

This clone was observed a few times. The gene calls are TRBV9 and TRBJ1-6, with TRBD1 matching over 7 bases. This CDR3 has 14 amino acids. V lost 4 bases and J lost 8; bases outside the gene matches: 6. Per germline, CDR1 SGDLS and CDR2 YYNGEE. CDR3 bases: TGTGCCAGCAGCCCTGGGACAGCCTATTCACCCCTCCACTTT. Encoded protein: CASSPGTAYSPLHF. The whole variable domain, filled in from reference TRBV9 and TRBJ1-6, reads DSGVTQTPKHLITATGQRVTLRCSPRSGDLSVYWYQQSLDQGLQFLIQYYNGEERAKGNILERFSAQQFPDLHSELNLSSLELGDSALYFCASSPGTAYSPLHFGNGTRLTVT.

The chain uses TRBV5-8 and TRBJ1-5; D not certain. V dropped 2 bases and J dropped 4 bases, with 7 bases sitting between them. The CDR3 runs to 13 residues. The germline V gene has CDR1 SGHTS and CDR2 YDEGEE. The chain's CDR3 is CASSFLSNQPQHF. The CDR3 DNA sequence: TGTGCCAGCAGCTTTCTATCGAATCAGCCCCAGCATTTT.

V and J are TRBV5-1 and TRBJ2-7; TRBD1 is a possible D gene (5 bases). This CDR3 contains 14 residues. Per the germline V gene, CDR1 is SGHRS and CDR2 is YFSETQ. Trimming pared 4 bases from V and 0 bases from J, leaving 11 bases between. This chain's CDR3 is CASSEQASSYEQYF. The CDR3 bases are TGCGCCAGCAGCGAACAGGCAAGCTCCTACGAGCAGTACTTC.

J is TRBJ1-3 and V is TRBV3-1 (or the pseudogene TRBV3-2); D ambiguous. The CDR3 extends over 16 amino acids. V was shortened by 4 bases and J by 0 bases, with 13 bases between the two germline ends. Germline V gene lookup returns CDR1 LGHDT and CDR2 YNNKEL (reference sequence). The CDR3 sequence: CASSLRAGGSGNTIYF. CDR3 nucleotides: TGTGCCAGCAGCCTCCGTGCGGGCGGCTCTGGAAACACCATATATTTT.